Shown below are 3 T cell receptor beta chains from a single sample sequenced in a study of long-term antiretroviral therapy in people with HIV (dated by TCRdb to the early 2020s). Sequencing of the TRB variable region was done with the immunoSEQ hsTCRB v3.0 assay at survey level resolution. TCRdb mirrors the immuneACCESS table, restricted to in-frame sequences. Some clones are absent from its copies; in checked studies, under half trace to an unresolved V gene, and the reason for the others is unknown. This sample holds 20,000 or so clones; about nine tenths were observed only once. The ten largest clonotypes hold 8.7% of the sample. Sample: unsorted PBMCs, taken 1.8 years before starting antiretroviral therapy. Receptors were obtained from a man in his fifties with HIV.

The genes are TRBV10-2 and TRBJ1-3, with 8 positions matching TRBD1. The CDR3 contains 14 residues. V lost 5 bases to trimming and J lost 2 bases; unmatched junction nucleotides: 2. Per germline, CDR1 WSHSY and CDR2 SAAADI. The CDR3 loop is CASSSTGAGNTIYF. CDR3 DNA: TGCGCCAGCAGTTCGACAGGGGCTGGAAACACCATATATTTT.

The CDR3 here is CASSVGWTSGSSTDTQYF. The DNA of the CDR3 is TGTGCCAGCAGCGTAGGATGGACTAGCGGGAGTAGCACAGATACGCAGTATTTT. This rearrangement joins TRBV9 to TRBJ2-3; 13 bases line up with TRBD2. Trimming at V came to 0 bases and at J to 0 bases, leaving 4 bases not matched to a gene. The length of the CDR3 is 18 residues. The germline CDR1 and CDR2 sequences are SGDLS and YYNGEE.

J is TRBJ1-5 and V is TRBV19, with D possibly being TRBD1 (5 bases). CDR1 LNHDA and CDR2 SQIVND come from the germline V gene (reference sequence). V was clipped by 4 bases and J by 3 bases, with 13 bases between them. This CDR3 comprises 15 residues. CDR3 sequence: CASSKSRQLNQPQHF. CDR3 sequence (DNA): TGTGCCAGTAGTAAAAGCCGACAGCTCAATCAGCCCCAGCATTTT.